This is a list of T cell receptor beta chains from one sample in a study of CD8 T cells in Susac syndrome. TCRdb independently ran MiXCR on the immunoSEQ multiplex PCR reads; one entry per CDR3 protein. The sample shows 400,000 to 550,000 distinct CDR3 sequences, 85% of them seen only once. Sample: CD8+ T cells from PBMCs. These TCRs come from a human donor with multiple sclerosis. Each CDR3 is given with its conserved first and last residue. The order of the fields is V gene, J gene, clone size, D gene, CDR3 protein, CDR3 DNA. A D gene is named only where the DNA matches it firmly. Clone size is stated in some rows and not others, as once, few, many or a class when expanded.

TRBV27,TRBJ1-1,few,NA,CASSSGQSNTEAFF,TGTGCCAGCAGCTCGGGACAATCGAACACTGAAGCTTTCTTT
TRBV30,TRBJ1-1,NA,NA,CAWSPTNNRAYSPYLEAFF,TGTGCCTGGAGTCCTACTAACAACCGGGCATACAGTCCGTACCTTGAAGCTTTCTTT
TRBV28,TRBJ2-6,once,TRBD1,CASRTVRDRGPGANVLTF,TGTGCCAGCAGAACCGTCCGGGACAGGGGGCCAGGGGCCAACGTCCTGACTTTC
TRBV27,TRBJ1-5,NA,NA,CASSSQGFNQPLHF,TGTGCCAGCAGTTCTCAGGGATTCAATCAGCCCCTGCATTTT
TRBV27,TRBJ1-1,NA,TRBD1,CASSLSTGGNTEAFF,TGTGCCAGCAGTTTATCAACAGGGGGAAACACTGAAGCTTTCTTT
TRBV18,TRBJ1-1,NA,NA,CASSPQPSEAFF,TGTGCCAGCTCCCCCCAGCCCTCTGAAGCTTTCTTT
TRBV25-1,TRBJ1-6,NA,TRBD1,CASTGQGASPYNSSLHF,TGTGCCAGCACGGGACAGGGGGCCAGTCCCTATAATTCATCCCTCCACTTT
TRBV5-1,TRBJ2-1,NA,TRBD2,CASSLRLAGVNEQFF,TGCGCCAGCAGCTTGCGCCTGGCGGGAGTCAATGAGCAGTTCTTC
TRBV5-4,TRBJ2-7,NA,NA,CASSYGGVFEQYF,TGTGCCAGCAGCTACGGCGGTGTTTTCGAGCAGTACTTC
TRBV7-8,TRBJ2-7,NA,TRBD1,CASSPVAGDSYSYEQYF,TGTGCCAGCAGCCCCGTAGCCGGGGACAGCTACTCCTACGAGCAGTACTTC
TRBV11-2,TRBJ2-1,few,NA,CASSSQYNEQFF,TGTGCCAGCAGCTCTCAATACAATGAGCAGTTCTTC
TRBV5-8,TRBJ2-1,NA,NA,CASSPIRTDSYNEQFF,TGTGCCAGCAGCCCTATACGGACGGATTCCTACAATGAGCAGTTCTTC
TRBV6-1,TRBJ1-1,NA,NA,CASSEYDSNTEAFF,TGTGCCAGCAGTGAATACGACAGTAACACTGAAGCTTTCTTT
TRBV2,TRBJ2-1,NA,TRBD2,CASSLASRGASDEQFF,TGTGCCAGCAGTCTGGCGTCGCGGGGGGCCTCGGATGAGCAGTTCTTC